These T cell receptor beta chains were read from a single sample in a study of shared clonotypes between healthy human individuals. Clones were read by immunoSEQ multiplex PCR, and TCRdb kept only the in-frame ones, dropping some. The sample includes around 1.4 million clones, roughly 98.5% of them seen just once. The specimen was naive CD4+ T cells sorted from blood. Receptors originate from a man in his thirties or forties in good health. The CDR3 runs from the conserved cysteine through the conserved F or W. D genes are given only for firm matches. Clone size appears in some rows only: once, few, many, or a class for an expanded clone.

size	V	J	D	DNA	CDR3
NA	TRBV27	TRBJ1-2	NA	TGTGCCAGCAGTTTAAATGGCTACACCTTC	CASSLNGYTF
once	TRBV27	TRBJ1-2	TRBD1	TGTGCCAGCACCTCGGACAGGGGGCAAGGTGGCTACACCTTC	CASTSDRGQGGYTF
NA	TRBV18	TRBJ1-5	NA	TGTGCCAGCTCACCAGGGGTATTGAGCAATCAGCCCCAGCATTTT	CASSPGVLSNQPQHF
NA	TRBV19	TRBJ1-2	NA	TGTGCCAGTAGTATGGGGCCGGTCACGGGCTACACCTTC	CASSMGPVTGYTF
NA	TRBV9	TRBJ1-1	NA	TGTGCCAGCAGCCCCCTGAGGGGGGTGGACAACGAAGCTTTCTTT	CASSPLRGVDNEAFF
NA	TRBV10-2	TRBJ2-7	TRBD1	TGCGCCAGCAAGGACAGGGGGCTATTATACGAGCAGTACTTC	CASKDRGLLYEQYF
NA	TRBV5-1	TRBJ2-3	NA	TGCGCCAGCAGCCCTGAAGAGGGTGCGCAGTATTTT	CASSPEEGAQYF
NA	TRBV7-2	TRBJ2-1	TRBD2	TGTGCCAGCAGCTCTGGGACTAGCGTTGAGCAGTTCTTC	CASSSGTSVEQFF
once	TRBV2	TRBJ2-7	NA	TGTGCCAGCTTTAGGGGTAGCTCCTACGAGCAGTACTTC	CASFRGSSYEQYF
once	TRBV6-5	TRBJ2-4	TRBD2	TGTGCCAGCAGTCCCCGGGGGGGGATGGGAAACATTCAGTACTTC	CASSPRGGMGNIQYF
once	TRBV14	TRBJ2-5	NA	TGTGCCAGCAGCCCCACTCCGGTGACCCAGTACTTC	CASSPTPVTQYF
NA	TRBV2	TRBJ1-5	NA	TGTGCCAGCAGTGAAGGCAGGTATCAGCCCCAGCATTTT	CASSEGRYQPQHF
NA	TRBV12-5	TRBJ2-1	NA	TGTGCTAGTGGTACGGGCGACTTCGGCGATGAGCAGTTCTTC	CASGTGDFGDEQFF
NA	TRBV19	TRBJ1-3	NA	TGTGCCACTCGCCGGACCTCCTCTGGAAACACCATATATTTT	CATRRTSSGNTIYF
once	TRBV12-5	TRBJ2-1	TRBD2	TGTGCTAGTGGCCCCCCCGCTAGCGGAGCCTACAATGAGCAGTTCTTC	CASGPPASGAYNEQFF
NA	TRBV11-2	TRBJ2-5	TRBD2	TGTGCCAGCAGGCGCCCGGGGCTAGCGGGAGCTCTTGGGGGAGAGACCCAGTACTTC	CASRRPGLAGALGGETQYF
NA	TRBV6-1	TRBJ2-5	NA	TGTGCCAGCAGCCCACTATGGGGGGAGACCCAGTACTTC	CASSPLWGETQYF
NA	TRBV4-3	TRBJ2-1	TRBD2	TGCGCCAGCAGCCAAGATAGTAGCGGGAGGGTCCCCTACAATGAGCAGTTCTTC	CASSQDSSGRVPYNEQFF
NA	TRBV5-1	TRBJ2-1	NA	TGCGCCAGCAGCCGGACGCCAGACAATGAGCAGTTCTTC	CASSRTPDNEQFF
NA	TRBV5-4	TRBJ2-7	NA	TGTGCCAGCAGCAAGGAGATGGGATGGGACGAGCAGTACTTC	CASSKEMGWDEQYF
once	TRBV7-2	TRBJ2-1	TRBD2	TGTGCCAGCAGTCCCCTAGCGGGAGTGAGCAATGAGCAGTTCTTC	CASSPLAGVSNEQFF
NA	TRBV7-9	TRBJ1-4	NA	TGTGCCAGCAGCTCAGGGGATTCGACTAATGAAAAACTGTTTTTT	CASSSGDSTNEKLFF